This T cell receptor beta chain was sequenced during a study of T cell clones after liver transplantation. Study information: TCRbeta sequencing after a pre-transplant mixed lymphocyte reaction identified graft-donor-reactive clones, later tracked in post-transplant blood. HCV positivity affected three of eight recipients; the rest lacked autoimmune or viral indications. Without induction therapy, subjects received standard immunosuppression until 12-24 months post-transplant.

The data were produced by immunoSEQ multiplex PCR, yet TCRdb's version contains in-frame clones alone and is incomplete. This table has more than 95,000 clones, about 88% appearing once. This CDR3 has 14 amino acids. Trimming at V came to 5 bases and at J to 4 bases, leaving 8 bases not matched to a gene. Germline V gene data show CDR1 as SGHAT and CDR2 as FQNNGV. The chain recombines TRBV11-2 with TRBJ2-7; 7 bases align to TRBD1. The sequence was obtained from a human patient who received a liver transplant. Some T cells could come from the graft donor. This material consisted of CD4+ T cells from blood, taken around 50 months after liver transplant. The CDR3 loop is CASSDRARFYEQYF. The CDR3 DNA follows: TGTGCCAGCAGCGACAGGGCTCGTTTTTACGAGCAGTACTTC.